A single sample gave rise to the 2 T cell receptor beta chains below, sequenced in a study of CD8+CD57+ T cells in acquired aplastic anemia. Template material for TCR beta VDJ and CDR3 profiling consisted of genomic DNA. TCRdb ran MiXCR on the reads and lists one entry per CDR3 protein. Of around 430,000 distinct CDR3 sequences detected, less than 35% appear once; the ten largest clones hold less than 0.85%. All sequencing subjects had displayed CD8+CD57+ cell expansion on flow cytometry. The sample comprised sorted CD4+, CD8+, or CD8+CD57+ T cells (not recorded which) from PBMCs. Every receptor here comes from a human donor with aplastic anemia.

About this clonotype: This may stem from a read error, because a much larger clone lies one nucleotide away. The chain combines TRBV2 with TRBJ1-2, with no clear D. The V gene's germline CDR1 is SNHLY and CDR2 FYNNEI. This CDR3 is built from 16 residues. The CDR3 coding sequence is TGTGCCAGCAGCTTAGAAGGGCACACCGCTAACCATGGCTACACCTTC. Protein sequence: CASSLEGHTANHGYTF.

The chain has TRBV4-3 and TRBJ1-5; D ambiguous. This CDR3 spans 14 amino acids. Trimming removed 1 base from V and 4 bases from J, with 8 bases in between. Germline V gene sequence: CDR1 LGHNA, CDR2 YSLEER. Written as DNA, the CDR3 is TGCGCCAGCAGCCAAGGGGTCAGGAATCAGCCCCAGCATTTT. Residues: CASSQGVRNQPQHF.